This T cell receptor (beta chain) was sequenced for a study of CD8+ T cells in alopecia areata (dated by TCRdb to about 2018). About the full investigation: The treated patients, all with moderate-to-severe alopecia areata, were enrolled in an open-label pilot trial of oral tofacitinib given at 5 to 10 mg twice daily. Patients stayed on tofacitinib for 6 to 18 months and then had 6 months of follow-up off drug so that delayed response and recurrence could be assessed. Disease severity in treated patients was measured with the SALT score, which quantifies the percentage of affected scalp surface area. High-throughput TCRbeta sequencing was used to examine T cell clonal expansion in alopecia areata in both the C3H/HeJ mouse model and human patients. Human TCRbeta sequencing covered scalp tissue and sorted CD4+ and CD8+ peripheral blood T cells from patchy and totalis/universalis alopecia areata patients and healthy controls. Biopsies were taken from tofacitinib-treated patients at baseline and at 4 and 24 weeks of treatment, and a later scalp biopsy was taken in several of the tofacitinib-treated patients. Scalp clonality was compared across normal scalp (n=4), patchy alopecia areata scalp (n=8), and alopecia totalis/universalis scalp (n=8). RNA was obtained with the PAXgene miRNA kit for fixed scalp, the miRNeasy kit for PBMCs, and the RNeasy kit for mouse skin. immunoSEQ multiplex PCR using 35 Vbeta forward primers and 13 Jbeta reverse primers was used to amplify TCRbeta CDR3 regions.

The protocol used for the library was the immunoSEQ multiplex PCR assay. For TCR sequencing, RNA was extracted from every sample and reverse transcribed into cDNA to serve as template. SuperScript III was used to make first-strand cDNA, primed with a 2:1 mix of oligo-dT and random hexamers. A synthetic immune receptor repertoire was used to assess amplification bias, and residual bias was removed computationally. The authors processed their data as follows. After raw reads were preprocessed to remove errors, the CDR3 was defined following IMGT conventions as running from the conserved cysteine to phenylalanine. To get clonality, Shannon entropy was normalized by log2 of the number of productive unique TCRs and the result was subtracted from 1. Whether scalp clones were CD4 or CD8 was inferred by matching scalp TCRbeta sequences against CD4 and CD8 repertoires sorted from blood. TCRdb re-hosts the immuneACCESS table, in-frame sequences only. Its copies lack some clones; in the studies checked, an unresolved V gene accounts for under half of them, and the cause for the rest is not known. V and J calls and clone size are those listed in that table; D and trimming were worked out from the DNA. The sample table contains about 200,000 clones; only one count was recorded for around two fifths of them. The top ten constitute around 0.48% of the sample.

This clone was counted only a few times. Its cognate antigen has yet to be identified. Per-base qualities were not stored, and no clone one base away is much larger. From the cysteine through the phenylalanine, the CDR3 covers 13 amino acids. CDR3 DNA is the only sequence kept; it has 39 bases, read in frame from the first base. Cut back by 0 bases and 8 bases, the V and J ends lie 11 bases apart. CDR1 and CDR2 were assigned from the germline V gene as SGHRS and YFSETQ. The full study reports these points: Because the treated cohort was small and included a single nonresponder, larger studies are needed to assess links between baseline CD8+ expansion and response. During tofacitinib treatment, many expanded lesional clones remained in scalp and blood, and this persistence may partly explain relapse after treatment is stopped. Compared with mice, TCR sequences shared between patients were less clear, possibly partly because of HLA diversity across the patient population. Scalp clonality and the number of expanded CD8+ clones among the top 100 scalp clones were significantly decreased by tofacitinib. Resident alphabeta T cells in normal human skin are also sequenced, complicating scalp TCR repertoire analysis, unlike mouse skin dominated by gammadelta T cells. Lesional scalp, especially in alopecia totalis/universalis, showed higher clonality and more expanded CD8+ clones than normal scalp, suggesting antigenic drive.

What this sample's treatment or condition label stands for: oral pan-JAK inhibitor, 5-10 mg twice daily. From alopecia areata patients, peripheral blood was collected along with lesional scalp punch biopsies. PBMCs were isolated by density centrifugation and stained for CD3, CD4 and CD8, after which CD4+ and CD8+ T cells were sorted on a FACSAria. The TCR sequence derives from a human donor with alopecia areata. Sequencing used CD4+ T cells sorted from blood, obtained around week 31, from a patient treated with tofacitinib. The rearranged chain carries TRBV5-1 and TRBJ1-2, with a tentative D gene TRBD1 over 5 matching bases. The CDR3 loop reads CASSLAQGRGYTF. In nucleotides, the sequence is TGCGCCAGCAGCTTGGCTCAGGGACGGGGCTACACCTTC.